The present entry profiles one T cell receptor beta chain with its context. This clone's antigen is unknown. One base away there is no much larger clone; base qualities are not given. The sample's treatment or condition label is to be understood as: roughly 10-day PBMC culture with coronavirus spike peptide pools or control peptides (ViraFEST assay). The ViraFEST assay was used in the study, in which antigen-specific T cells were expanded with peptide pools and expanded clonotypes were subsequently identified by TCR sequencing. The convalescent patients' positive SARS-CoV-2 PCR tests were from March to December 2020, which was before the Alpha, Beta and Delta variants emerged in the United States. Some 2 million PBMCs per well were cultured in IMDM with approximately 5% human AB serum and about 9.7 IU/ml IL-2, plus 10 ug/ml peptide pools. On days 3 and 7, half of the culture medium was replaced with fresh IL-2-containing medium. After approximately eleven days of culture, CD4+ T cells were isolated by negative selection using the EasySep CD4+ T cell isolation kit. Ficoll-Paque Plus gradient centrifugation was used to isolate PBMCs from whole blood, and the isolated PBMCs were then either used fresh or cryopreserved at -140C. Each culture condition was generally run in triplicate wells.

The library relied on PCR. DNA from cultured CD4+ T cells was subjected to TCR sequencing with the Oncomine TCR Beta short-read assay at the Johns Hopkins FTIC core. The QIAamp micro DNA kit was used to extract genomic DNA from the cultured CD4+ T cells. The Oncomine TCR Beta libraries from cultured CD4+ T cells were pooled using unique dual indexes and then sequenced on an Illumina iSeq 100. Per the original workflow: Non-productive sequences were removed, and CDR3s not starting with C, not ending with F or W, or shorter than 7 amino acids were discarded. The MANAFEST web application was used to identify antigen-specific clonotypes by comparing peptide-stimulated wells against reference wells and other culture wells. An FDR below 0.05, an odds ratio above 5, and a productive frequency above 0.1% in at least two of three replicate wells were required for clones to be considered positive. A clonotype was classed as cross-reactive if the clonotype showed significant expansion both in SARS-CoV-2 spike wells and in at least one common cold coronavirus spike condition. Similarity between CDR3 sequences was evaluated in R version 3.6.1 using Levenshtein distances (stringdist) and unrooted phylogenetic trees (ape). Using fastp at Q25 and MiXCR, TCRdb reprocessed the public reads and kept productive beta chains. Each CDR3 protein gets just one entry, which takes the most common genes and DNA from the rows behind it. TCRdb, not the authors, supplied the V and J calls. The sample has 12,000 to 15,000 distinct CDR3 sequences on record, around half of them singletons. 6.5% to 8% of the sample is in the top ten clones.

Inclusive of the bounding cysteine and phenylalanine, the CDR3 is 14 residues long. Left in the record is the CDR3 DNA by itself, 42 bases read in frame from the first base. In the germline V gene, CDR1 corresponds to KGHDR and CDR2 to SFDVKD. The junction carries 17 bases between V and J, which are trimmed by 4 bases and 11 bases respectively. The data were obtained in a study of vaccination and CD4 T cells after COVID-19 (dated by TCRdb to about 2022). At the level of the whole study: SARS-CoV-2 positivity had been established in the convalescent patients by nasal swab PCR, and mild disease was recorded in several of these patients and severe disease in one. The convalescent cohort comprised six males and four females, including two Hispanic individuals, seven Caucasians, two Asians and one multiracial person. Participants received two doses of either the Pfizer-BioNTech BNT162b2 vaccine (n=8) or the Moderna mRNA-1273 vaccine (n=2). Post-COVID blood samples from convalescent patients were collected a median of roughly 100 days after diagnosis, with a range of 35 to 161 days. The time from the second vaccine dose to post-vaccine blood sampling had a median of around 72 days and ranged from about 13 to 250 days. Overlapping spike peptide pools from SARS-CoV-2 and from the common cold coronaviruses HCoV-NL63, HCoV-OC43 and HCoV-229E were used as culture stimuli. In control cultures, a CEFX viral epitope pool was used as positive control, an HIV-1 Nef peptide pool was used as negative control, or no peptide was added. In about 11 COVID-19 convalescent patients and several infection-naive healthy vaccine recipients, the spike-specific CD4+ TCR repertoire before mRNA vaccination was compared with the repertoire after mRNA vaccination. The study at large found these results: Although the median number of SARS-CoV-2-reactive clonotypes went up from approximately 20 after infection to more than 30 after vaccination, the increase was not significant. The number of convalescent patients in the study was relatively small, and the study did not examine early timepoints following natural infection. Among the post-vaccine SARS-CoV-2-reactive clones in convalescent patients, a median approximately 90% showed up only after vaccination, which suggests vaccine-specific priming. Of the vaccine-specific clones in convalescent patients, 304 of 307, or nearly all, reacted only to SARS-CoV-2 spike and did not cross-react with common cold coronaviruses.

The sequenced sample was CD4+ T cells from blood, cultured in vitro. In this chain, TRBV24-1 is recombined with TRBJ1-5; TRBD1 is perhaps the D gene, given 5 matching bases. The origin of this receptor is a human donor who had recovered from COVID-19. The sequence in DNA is TGTGCCACCAGTGAGGGGGACGTCACCGTAGCCCAGCATTTT. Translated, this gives CATSEGDVTVAQHF.